The rows below give T cell receptor beta chains drawn from one sample of a study of cytomegalovirus exposure and HLA in healthy donors. Assay: immunoSEQ multiplex PCR; the TCRdb copy retains only in-frame clones and omits some. This repertoire includes 100,000 to 150,000 clones. What was sequenced was PBMCs. The receptors originated from a man between 18 and 29 years old in good health and CMV-seronegative. CDR3s include the opening cysteine and the closing phenylalanine or tryptophan. A D gene is named only where the DNA matches it firmly. Some rows mark clone size as missing; the rest say once, few, many or name a class of expanded clone.

D gene	clone size	V gene	J gene	CDR3 DNA	CDR3 protein
-	-	TRBV7-9	TRBJ1-2	TGTGCCAGCAGCTTATTGAGGGAGGGTAGCTATGGCTACACCTTC	CASSLLREGSYGYTF
TRBD2	-	TRBV7-9	TRBJ2-4	TGTGCCAGCAGCCCCATGCGGGAGTGGCGGAACATTCAGTACTTC	CASSPMREWRNIQYF
-	-	TRBV30	TRBJ2-7	TGTGCCTGGAGTGGGACAGCGATAACCTCATCCTACGAGCAGTACTTC	CAWSGTAITSSYEQYF
TRBD2	-	TRBV18	TRBJ2-7	TGTGCCAGCTCACCACCCTCGGGACTACCTCTGGGCTACGAGCAGTACTTC	CASSPPSGLPLGYEQYF
TRBD1	-	TRBV27	TRBJ1-5	TGTGCCAGCAGTTTGGGGGACAGGAGCAATCAGCCCCAGCATTTT	CASSLGDRSNQPQHF
TRBD1	-	TRBV19	TRBJ2-5	TGTGCCAGTAGTAGGGACAGAGTAGAGACCCAGTACTTC	CASSRDRVETQYF
-	-	TRBV2	TRBJ1-2	TGTGCCAGCGGGCTTAACTATGGCTACACCTTC	CASGLNYGYTF
-	large	TRBV6-4	TRBJ2-1	TGTGCCAGCTCCAGTGAGGTTGAGTCCTACAATGAGCAGTTCTTC	CASSSEVESYNEQFF
-	-	TRBV18	TRBJ1-2	TGTGCCAGCTCACCGGGCAGGGGTGATGGCTACACCTTC	CASSPGRGDGYTF
-	-	TRBV10-2	TRBJ1-1	TGCGCCAGCACCGACAGCTTGAACACTGAAGCTTTCTTT	CASTDSLNTEAFF
TRBD1	-	TRBV4-2	TRBJ1-2	TGTGCCAGCAGCCAAGTGGGGTCAGGGGGGAACTATGGCTACACCTTC	CASSQVGSGGNYGYTF
TRBD2	-	TRBV29-1	TRBJ2-3	TGCAGCGTTGTGCCTAGCGGAGATACGCAGTATTTT	CSVVPSGDTQYF
TRBD1	-	TRBV19	TRBJ1-5	TGTGCCAGTACCTTATTCGGCGAGACAGGGGGCTTCGTTACTGGCGCTGGTCAGCCCCAGCATTTT	CASTLFGETGGFVTGAGQPQHF
TRBD2	-	TRBV20-1	TRBJ2-1	TGCAGTAGCGGGAGGAGTGGTGAGCAGTTCTTC	CSSGRSGEQFF
-	-	TRBV9	TRBJ2-2	TGTGCCAGCAGCGTAGGTGGGGCGCAGAACACCGGGGAGCTGTTTTTT	CASSVGGAQNTGELFF
-	-	TRBV30	TRBJ2-5	TGTGCCTGGAGTCAGTATTTGGAGACCCAGTACTTC	CAWSQYLETQYF
-	-	TRBV7-3	TRBJ2-6	TGTGCCAGCAGCTTAACGAGTGCTGGGGCCAACGTCCTGACTTTC	CASSLTSAGANVLTF